Shown below are 29 T cell receptor beta chains from a single sample sequenced in a study of lymphopenia after photon versus proton radiotherapy. Data came from immunoSEQ multiplex PCR; TCRdb stores just in-frame clones and leaves some out. The sample yields roughly 64,000 clones, roughly nine tenths seen once. The sample consisted of peripheral blood, taken from a patient treated with proton-based radiotherapy. Every receptor here comes from a man aged 80 or over with esophageal cancer.

The genes are TRBV5-5 and TRBJ1-5, with D unresolved. The CDR3 is made up of 14 amino acids. V lost 0 bases and J 8 bases, leaving 12 bases between the germline ends. The germline gives CDR1 SGHKS, CDR2 YYEKEE (reference sequence). CDR3 residues: CASSLGPGVEPQHF. In nucleotides, the CDR3 is TGTGCCAGCAGCTTGGGACCGGGAGTGGAGCCCCAGCATTTT.

The chain couples TRBV5-4 to TRBJ1-5; 8 nucleotides align to TRBD1. J lost 7 bases, V lost 4 bases, and 4 bases had no gene match. This CDR3 is 13 amino acids long. Germline CDR1 SGHNT, CDR2 YYREEE (reference sequence). CDR3 in DNA: TGTGCCAGCAGCCCTACAGGGGGACAGCCCCAGCATTTT. This gives the protein CASSPTGGQPQHF.

The chain employs TRBV7-8 and TRBJ1-1; 8 bases map to TRBD1. This CDR3 spans 15 amino acids. J gave up 10 bases and V 1 base, and 11 bases lay outside the gene matches. Germline V CDR1 and CDR2: SGHVS, FQNEAQ. DNA of the CDR3: TGTGCCAGCAGCTTAGGACAGGGGCCGCCCAGGGTAGCTTTCTTT. Its translation is CASSLGQGPPRVAFF. Full variable domain (remainder filled in from reference TRBV7-8 and TRBJ1-1): GAGVSQSPRYKVAKRGQDVALRCDPISGHVSLFWYQQALGQGPEFLTYFQNEAQLDKSGLPSDRFFAERPEGSVSTLKIQRTQQEDSAVYLCASSLGQGPPRVAFFGQGTRLTVV.

This clone was seen once. V and J are TRBV5-5 and TRBJ2-7; a possible D gene is TRBD1 (6 bases). Trimming shortened V by 2 bases and J by 5 bases, and 11 bases separated the two germline ends. The CDR3 spans 13 residues. The germline V gene encodes CDR1 SGHKS and CDR2 YYEKEE (reference sequence). The CDR3 DNA is TGTGCCAGCAGCTTACAGGGAAGCAACGAGCAGTACTTC. Protein sequence: CASSLQGSNEQYF.

V gene TRBV10-2 combines with J gene TRBJ2-2; 12 bases are shared with TRBD2. The CDR3 runs to 16 residues. With 5 bases clipped from V and 7 bases from J, the junction kept 8 bases outside the gene matches. Germline-derived CDR1 and CDR2 are WSHSY and SAAADI. The CDR3 coding sequence is TGCGCCAGCAGTTTAACTAGCGGGAGGTTCGGCGGGGAGCTGTTTTTT. Translating gives CASSLTSGRFGGELFF.

The chain links TRBV7-2 to TRBJ2-7; no reliable D call. The germline V gene has CDR1 SGHTA and CDR2 FQGNSA. The V and J ends lost 1 base and 3 bases respectively, with 10 bases between them. This CDR3 is built from 14 residues. This chain's CDR3 is CASSLDTQFYEQYF. The CDR3 nucleotides read TGTGCCAGCAGCTTAGATACCCAGTTCTACGAGCAGTACTTC.

The chain employs TRBV7-7 and TRBJ2-2; tentatively, D is TRBD2 (5 bases). The length of the CDR3 is 14 residues. Germline V lookup: CDR1 SSHAT, CDR2 FNYEAQ (reference sequence). V was pared by 5 bases and J by 4 bases, with 11 bases between. CDR3 DNA sequence: TGTGCCAGCAGCCCCCTGACTACCACCGGGGAGCTGTTTTTT. Encoded protein: CASSPLTTTGELFF.

V gene TRBV25-1 combines with J gene TRBJ1-5, with TRBD1 matching over 7 bases. V was pared by 2 bases and J by 5 bases, with 6 bases of the junction left unmatched. The germline V gene has CDR1 MGHDK and CDR2 SYGVNS. This CDR3 region has 15 residues. The CDR3 DNA reads as TGTGCCAGCAGTGAAGGGGACAGAGATTATCAGCCCCAGCATTTT. Translating it yields CASSEGDRDYQPQHF.

This clone occurred a few times. The chain combines TRBV7-9 with TRBJ2-3; D is unresolved. Germline CDR1 is SEHNR and CDR2 is FQNEAQ (reference sequence). Trimming left V 1 base short and J 2 bases short, with 10 bases between. This CDR3 is 15 amino acids long. Here the CDR3 reads CASSLGTSITDTQYF. The CDR3 DNA reads TGTGCCAGCAGCTTAGGAACATCTATCACAGATACGCAGTATTTT.

The CDR3 is CASRVDRDQETQYF. The CDR3 nucleotides are TGTGCCAGCAGGGTGGACAGGGACCAAGAGACCCAGTACTTC. The rearrangement joins TRBV6-5 to TRBJ2-5; 8 positions match TRBD1. This CDR3 has 14 residues. J lost 0 bases, V lost 6 bases, and 3 bases had no gene match. Germline CDR1 and CDR2: MNHEY and SVGAGI.

V is TRBV7-2 and J is TRBJ2-5; perhaps TRBD2 as D (6 bases). The CDR3 contains 14 residues. Germline CDR1 is SGHTA and CDR2 is FQGNSA. V lost 5 bases and J lost 0, with 10 bases in between. The CDR3 DNA is TGTGCCAGCAGCATCGGGACTCACCAAGAGACCCAGTACTTC. Protein sequence: CASSIGTHQETQYF.

This clone has a single count. This chain connects TRBV18 to TRBJ2-7; D unresolved. This CDR3 is 14 amino acids long. Per the germline V gene, CDR1 is KGHSH and CDR2 is LQKENI. Trimming shortened V by 1 base and J by 6 bases, and 13 bases separated the two germline ends. The CDR3 region has the DNA TGTGCCAGCTCACCACAGGGTAGTACGATCGAGCAGTACTTC. Protein: CASSPQGSTIEQYF.

J is TRBJ2-7 and V is TRBV7-2, with TRBD2 identical over 14 bases. The CDR3 spans 18 residues. Trimming cost V 1 base and J 0 bases; bases outside gene matches: 5. Germline V CDR1 and CDR2: SGHTA, FQGNSA. The chain's CDR3 is CASSLGVGLAGVSYEQYF. The DNA of the CDR3 is TGTGCCAGCAGCTTAGGAGTGGGACTAGCGGGAGTCTCCTACGAGCAGTACTTC. Looking up the rest from reference TRBV7-2 and TRBJ2-7 gives the full variable domain: GAGVSQSPSNKVTEKGKDVELRCDPISGHTALYWYRQSLGQGLEFLIYFQGNSAPDKSGLPSDRFSAERTGGSVSTLTIQRTQQEDSAVYLCASSLGVGLAGVSYEQYFGPGTRLTVT.

This clone was observed a single time. The chain has TRBV6-5 and TRBJ2-1, with TRBD2 identical over 7 bases. This CDR3 has 13 amino acids. V lost 5 bases and J lost 9; bases outside the gene matches: 7. In germline, CDR1 is MNHEY, CDR2 SVGAGI. The chain's CDR3 is CASSPSGGGEQFF. The CDR3 nucleotides read TGTGCCAGCAGTCCTTCGGGGGGAGGTGAGCAGTTCTTC.

Written as DNA, the CDR3 is TGTGCCAGCAGCTTGGGATCGTGGGGCCCTAACTATGGCTACACCTTC. This translates into CASSLGSWGPNYGYTF. The chain couples TRBV5-4 to TRBJ1-2; tentatively, D is TRBD1 (5 bases). Germline V gene sequence: CDR1 SGHNT, CDR2 YYREEE (reference sequence). This CDR3 comprises 16 residues. Trimming left V 0 bases short and J 0 bases short, with 12 bases between.

This sequence joins TRBV18 and TRBJ2-1, with D hard to call. Trimming pared 0 bases from V and 5 bases from J, leaving 11 bases between. The CDR3 sequence is 15 residues long. Per germline, CDR1 KGHSH and CDR2 LQKENI. In nucleotides, the CDR3 is TGTGCCAGCTCACCACCAGTAAACTGGAACAATGAGCAGTTCTTC. Translating gives CASSPPVNWNNEQFF.

The chain links TRBV5-4 to TRBJ2-1; TRBD2 matches at 7 bases. The CDR3 spans 16 residues. Germline V lookup: CDR1 SGHNT, CDR2 YYREEE (reference sequence). V gave up 2 bases and J gave up 1 base; unmatched junction bases: 6. In DNA, the CDR3 is TGTGCCAGCAGCTTTGCCGGGGGGAGGTCCTACAATGAGCAGTTCTTC. Amino acids: CASSFAGGRSYNEQFF.

The V and J genes are TRBV7-2 and TRBJ1-3; the D gene is possibly TRBD1 (5 bases). The CDR3 sequence is 15 residues long. Trimming cost V 5 bases and J 1 base, with 12 bases left between them. Germline V gene lookup returns CDR1 SGHTA and CDR2 FQGNSA. The CDR3: CASSQTVNSGNTIYF. CDR3 DNA sequence: TGTGCCAGCAGCCAGACAGTTAATTCTGGAAACACCATATATTTT.

This chain links TRBV5-8 with TRBJ1-1; 8 bases fit TRBD1. Germline CDR1 is SGHTS and CDR2 is YDEGEE. There are 14 residues in the CDR3. The V gene end was trimmed by 3 bases and the J gene end by 1 base; junction bases not matched to a gene: 2. CDR3 nucleotide sequence: TGTGCCAGCAGCTGGGGGACAGGGAACACTGAAGCTTTCTTT. This translates into CASSWGTGNTEAFF. The whole variable domain, filled in from reference TRBV5-8 and TRBJ1-1, reads EAGVTQSPTHLIKTRGQQATLRCSPISGHTSVYWYQQALGLGLQFLLWYDEGEERNRGNFPPRFSGRQFPNYSSELNVNALELEDSALYLCASSWGTGNTEAFFGQGTRLTVV.

V is TRBV5-1 and J is TRBJ2-6; 10 bases align to TRBD1. V shed 4 bases, J shed 4 bases, and the junction held 8 bases outside the gene matches. In germline, CDR1 is SGHRS, CDR2 YFSETQ. The CDR3 has 17 amino acids. In nucleotides, the CDR3 is TGCGCCAGCAGCCTGAGACAGGGGGCGCTAGGGGCCAACGTCCTGACTTTC. Its protein is CASSLRQGALGANVLTF.

For this clone: One end of the junction is discordant with germline, which a read error may explain. V and J are TRBV11-2 and TRBJ1-1; unclear D gene. The germline V gene has CDR1 SGHAT and CDR2 FQNNGV. The CDR3 is 10 amino acids. CDR3 in DNA: TGTGCCAGCAGCTTTTCTGAGGCTTTCTTT. It codes for CASSFSEAFF. The entire variable domain, with the rest obtained from reference TRBV11-2 and TRBJ1-1, is as follows: EAGVAQSPRYKIIEKRQSVAFWCNPISGHATLYWYQQILGQGPKLLIQFQNNGVVDDSQLPKDRFSAERLKGVDSTLKIQPAKLEDSAVYLCASSFSEAFFGQGTRLTVV.

The rearrangement uses TRBV7-2 and TRBJ1-3, with no clear D. Trimming took 5 bases from V and 0 from J, leaving 14 bases between them. Germline-derived CDR1 and CDR2 are SGHTA and FQGNSA. The CDR3 length is 16 residues. CDR3 protein: CASSPVTGFSGNTIYF. The CDR3 nucleotides are TGTGCCAGCAGCCCCGTAACGGGTTTCTCTGGAAACACCATATATTTT.

The chain uses TRBV6-5 and TRBJ1-2, with 11 nucleotides matching TRBD1. This CDR3 comprises 14 residues. The V segment lost 2 bases and the J segment 8 bases; nucleotides outside the gene matches: 4. Germline CDR1 MNHEY, CDR2 SVGAGI. CDR3 amino acids: CASSYAGQGGGYTF. As DNA, the CDR3 is TGTGCCAGCAGTTACGCGGGACAGGGGGGAGGCTACACCTTC.

The chain couples TRBV7-9 to TRBJ2-3; 8 bases fit TRBD2. CDR1 and CDR2 from the germline V gene are SEHNR and FQNEAQ (reference sequence). V gave up 3 bases and J gave up 6 bases; unmatched junction bases: 11. This CDR3 comprises 16 residues. Here the CDR3 reads CASSFGSSSGADTQYF. CDR3 in DNA: TGTGCCAGCAGCTTCGGTTCCAGTAGCGGGGCCGATACGCAGTATTTT.

This clone was detected only a few times. The chain links TRBV11-3 to TRBJ2-2, with no clear D. The CDR3 loop spans 14 amino acids. CDR1 is SGHNT and CDR2 is YENEEA in the germline V gene. V shed 0 bases and J shed 1 base, with 3 bases lying between them. CDR3 DNA sequence: TGTGCCAGCAGCTTAGATATGAACACCGGGGAGCTGTTTTTT. It specifies CASSLDMNTGELFF.

This chain joins TRBV30 and TRBJ2-3, with D perhaps TRBD1 or TRBD2 (5 bases each). CDR1 and CDR2 (germline): GTSNPN, SVGIG (reference sequence). The CDR3 runs to 17 residues. Trimming took 4 bases from V and 1 from J, leaving 21 bases between them. The CDR3 reads CAWKLGALTSRTDTQYF. As DNA, the CDR3 is TGTGCCTGGAAACTCGGGGCCCTTACTTCTCGCACAGATACGCAGTATTTT.

The chain carries TRBV30 and TRBJ2-3; D possibly corresponds to TRBD2 (5 bases). Germline loops: CDR1 GTSNPN, CDR2 SVGIG (reference sequence). This CDR3 spans 11 amino acids. In DNA form, the CDR3 reads TGTGTCATCGGGAACACAGATACGCAGTATTTT. Translated: CVIGNTDTQYF.

This sequence joins TRBV10-2 and TRBJ2-2; 7 bases fit TRBD2. The CDR3 sequence is 14 residues long. The V gene end was trimmed by 6 bases and the J gene end by 3 bases; junction bases not matched to a gene: 4. Germline V gene lookup returns CDR1 WSHSY and CDR2 SAAADI. The CDR3 sequence is CASRGEGHTGELFF. Here the CDR3 DNA reads TGCGCCAGCAGGGGGGAGGGCCACACCGGGGAGCTGTTTTTT.

In DNA, the CDR3 is TGCAGCGTCGTTGGACAGGGTGCAACTAATGAAAAACTGTTTTTT. Amino acid sequence: CSVVGQGATNEKLFF. The gene calls are TRBV29-1 and TRBJ1-4, with TRBD1 identical over 8 bases. This CDR3 is built from 15 residues. Germline loops: CDR1 SQVTM, CDR2 ANQGSEA. Losses at the gene ends were 6 bases for V and 0 bases for J; bases not matched to a gene: 6.